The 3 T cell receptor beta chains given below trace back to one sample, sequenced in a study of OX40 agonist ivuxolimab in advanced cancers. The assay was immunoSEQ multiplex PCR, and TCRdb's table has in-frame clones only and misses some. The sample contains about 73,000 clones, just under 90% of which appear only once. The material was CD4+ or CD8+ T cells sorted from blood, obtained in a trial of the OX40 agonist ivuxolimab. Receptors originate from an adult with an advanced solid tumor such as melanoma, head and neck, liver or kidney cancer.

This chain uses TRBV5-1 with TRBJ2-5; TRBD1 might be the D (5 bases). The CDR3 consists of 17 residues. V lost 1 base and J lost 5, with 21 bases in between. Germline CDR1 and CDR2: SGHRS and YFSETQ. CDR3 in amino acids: CASSLKGLDHPGETQYF. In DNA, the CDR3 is TGCGCCAGCAGCTTGAAGGGGTTGGACCACCCCGGGGAGACCCAGTACTTC.

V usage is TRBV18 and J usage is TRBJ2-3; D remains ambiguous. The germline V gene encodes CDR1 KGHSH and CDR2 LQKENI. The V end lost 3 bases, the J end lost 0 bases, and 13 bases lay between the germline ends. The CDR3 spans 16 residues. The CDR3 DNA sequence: TGTGCCAGCTCACCTACCCAGCAACTTAGCACAGATACGCAGTATTTT. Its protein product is CASSPTQQLSTDTQYF.

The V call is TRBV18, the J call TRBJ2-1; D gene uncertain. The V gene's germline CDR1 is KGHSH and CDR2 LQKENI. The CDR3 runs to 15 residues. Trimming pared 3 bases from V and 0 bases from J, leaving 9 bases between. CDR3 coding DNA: TGTGCCAGCTCACCTAGCACGAGCTCCTACAATGAGCAGTTCTTC. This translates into CASSPSTSSYNEQFF.